In this sample, the clone carrying this TCR beta chain turned up many times. The antigen is unknown. This specimen comes from a study of metastatic and nonmetastatic thyroid tumors. Whole-study context: Repertoires from blood and tumor or nodule tissue of malignant and benign thyroid patients were compared. Study outcomes and limitations: Malignant thyroid tumors reportedly had TCR beta diversity that was significantly higher than in benign nodules, in blood and tumor.

TCRdb reassembled clones from the PCR reads with MiXCR. The sample includes approximately 18,000 clones, about 26% of them seen just once. Before thyroid surgery, none of the patients had received any treatment. The TCR originated in a female donor with papillary thyroid cancer or a benign thyroid nodule (not recorded which). Some clones in this sample may be carry-over from other donors' samples. The sample was tumor tissue.

CDR3 DNA sequence: TGTGCCAGCTCACCAAGACCGGGGGAGACCCAGTACTTC. Its translation is CASSPRPGETQYF. The rearrangement links TRBV18 to TRBJ2-5; D is perhaps TRBD2 (5 bases). V dropped 2 bases and J dropped 5 bases, with 9 bases sitting between them. Germline loops: CDR1 KGHSH, CDR2 LQKENI. CDR3 size: 13 residues.